The present T cell receptor (beta chain) was sequenced within a study of CXCR3-negative and CXCR3-positive naive CD8 T cells. Findings and limits, study-wide: CXCR3-expressing naive cells carried TRB CDR3s more hydrophobic than those of CXCR3-negative naive cells.

The CDR3 length is 16 residues. Looked up from germline, CDR1 is SEHNR and CDR2 is FQNEAQ (reference sequence). About this clonotype: Its antigen is still unknown.

The authors prepared UMI-labeled TRB cDNA libraries by 5' RACE. TCRdb reprocessed the 5' RACE reads and keeps a single row for each CDR3 protein, giving no DNA. Across 65,000 to 75,000 distinct CDR3 sequences, the top ten clones capture approximately 0.72% of the sample. The sample was naive CXCR3+ CD8+ T cells from blood. The subset: CD45RO-CCR7+CD27+CD95- naive CD8+ T cells expressing CXCR3 (TNR3+). The chain carries TRBV7-9 and TRBJ1-5; TCRdb picks TRBD1, but there is no DNA to check that call. The sequence came from a human donor in good health. Some clones in this sample may be carry-over from other donors' samples. CDR3 sequence: CASSPIKTGSNQPQHF.